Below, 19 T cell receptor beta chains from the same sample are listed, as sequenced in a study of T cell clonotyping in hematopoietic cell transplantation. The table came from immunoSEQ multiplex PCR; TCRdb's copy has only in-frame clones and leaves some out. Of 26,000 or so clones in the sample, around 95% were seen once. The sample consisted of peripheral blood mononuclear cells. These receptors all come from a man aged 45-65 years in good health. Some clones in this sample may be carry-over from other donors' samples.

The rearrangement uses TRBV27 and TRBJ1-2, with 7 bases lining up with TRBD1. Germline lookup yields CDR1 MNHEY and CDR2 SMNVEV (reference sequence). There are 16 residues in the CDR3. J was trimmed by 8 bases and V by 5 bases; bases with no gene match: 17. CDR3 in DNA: TGTGCCAGCAGTCCCCGACAGGGACGGGGATATGGGGGCTACACCTTC. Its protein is CASSPRQGRGYGGYTF.

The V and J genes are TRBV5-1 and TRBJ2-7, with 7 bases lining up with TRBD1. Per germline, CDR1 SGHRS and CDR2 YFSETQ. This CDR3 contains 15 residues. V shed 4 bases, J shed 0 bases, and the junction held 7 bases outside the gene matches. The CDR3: CASSQQGTNSYEQYF. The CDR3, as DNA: TGCGCCAGCAGCCAACAGGGGACAAACTCCTACGAGCAGTACTTC.

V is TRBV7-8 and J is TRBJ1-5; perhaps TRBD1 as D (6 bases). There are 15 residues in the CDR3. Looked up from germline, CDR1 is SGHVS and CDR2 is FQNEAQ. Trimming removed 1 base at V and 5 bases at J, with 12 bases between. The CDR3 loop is CASSLDRDGDQPQHF. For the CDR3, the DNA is TGTGCCAGCAGCTTAGACAGGGACGGGGATCAGCCCCAGCATTTT.

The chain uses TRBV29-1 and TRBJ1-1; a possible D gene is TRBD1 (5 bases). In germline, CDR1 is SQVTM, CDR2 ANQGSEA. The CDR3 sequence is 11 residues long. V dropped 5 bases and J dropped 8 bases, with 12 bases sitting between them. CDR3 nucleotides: TGCAGCGTTTGGGCCGGGGCCGAAGCTTTCTTT. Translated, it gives CSVWAGAEAFF.

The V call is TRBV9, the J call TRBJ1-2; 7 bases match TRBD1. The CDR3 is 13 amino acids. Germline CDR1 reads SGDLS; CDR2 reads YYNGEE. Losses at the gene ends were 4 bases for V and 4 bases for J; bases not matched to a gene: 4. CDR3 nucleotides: TGTGCCAGCAGCCCCACAGGGGCCTATGGCTACACCTTC. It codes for CASSPTGAYGYTF.

CDR3 protein: CASSVGRDQPQHF. The CDR3 DNA reads as TGTGCCAGCAGCGTAGGGAGAGATCAGCCCCAGCATTTT. The chain combines TRBV9 with TRBJ1-5, with D unresolved. Germline V gene lookup returns CDR1 SGDLS and CDR2 YYNGEE. V lost 0 bases and J 5 bases, leaving 6 bases between the germline ends. The CDR3 consists of 13 residues.

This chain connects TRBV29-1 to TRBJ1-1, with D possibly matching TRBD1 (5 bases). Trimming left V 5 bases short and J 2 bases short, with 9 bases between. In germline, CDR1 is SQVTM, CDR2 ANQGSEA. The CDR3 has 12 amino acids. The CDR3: CSVTQGNTEAFF. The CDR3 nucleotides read TGCAGCGTTACTCAGGGTAACACTGAAGCTTTCTTT.

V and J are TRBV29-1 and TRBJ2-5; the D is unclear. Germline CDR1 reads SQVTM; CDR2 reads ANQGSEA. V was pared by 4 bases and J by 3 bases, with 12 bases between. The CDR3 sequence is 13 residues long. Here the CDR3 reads CSVGQLLEETQYF. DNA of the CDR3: TGCAGCGTTGGGCAGTTGTTGGAAGAGACCCAGTACTTC.

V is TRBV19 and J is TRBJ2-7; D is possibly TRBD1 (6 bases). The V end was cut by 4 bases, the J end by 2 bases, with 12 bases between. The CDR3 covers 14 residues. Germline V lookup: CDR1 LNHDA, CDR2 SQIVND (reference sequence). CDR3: CASSSLGHPYEQYF. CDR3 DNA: TGTGCCAGTAGTAGCTTGGGACATCCCTACGAGCAGTACTTC.

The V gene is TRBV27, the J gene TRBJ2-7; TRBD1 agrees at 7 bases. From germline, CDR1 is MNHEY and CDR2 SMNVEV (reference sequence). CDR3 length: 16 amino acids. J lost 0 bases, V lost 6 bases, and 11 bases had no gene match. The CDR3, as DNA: TGTGCCAGCAGCCCGGAATTTAGGGACAGCTCCTACGAGCAGTACTTC. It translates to CASSPEFRDSSYEQYF.

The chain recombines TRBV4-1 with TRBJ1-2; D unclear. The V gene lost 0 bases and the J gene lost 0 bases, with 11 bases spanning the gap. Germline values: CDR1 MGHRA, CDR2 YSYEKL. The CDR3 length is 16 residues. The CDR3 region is CASSQERAGSNYGYTF. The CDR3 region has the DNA TGCGCCAGCAGCCAAGAACGCGCCGGCTCTAACTATGGCTACACCTTC.

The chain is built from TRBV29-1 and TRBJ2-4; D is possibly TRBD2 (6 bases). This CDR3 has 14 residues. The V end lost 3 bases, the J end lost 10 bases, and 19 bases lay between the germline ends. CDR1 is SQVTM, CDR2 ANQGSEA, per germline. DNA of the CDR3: TGCAGCGTTGATTCCGGCGTGGGACTCAATATTCAGTACTTC. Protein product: CSVDSGVGLNIQYF.

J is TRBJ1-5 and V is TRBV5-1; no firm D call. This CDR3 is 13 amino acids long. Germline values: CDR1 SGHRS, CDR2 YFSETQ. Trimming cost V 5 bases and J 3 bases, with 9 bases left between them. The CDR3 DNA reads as TGCGCCAGCAGGTCAACAGTCAATCAGCCCCAGCATTTT. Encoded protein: CASRSTVNQPQHF. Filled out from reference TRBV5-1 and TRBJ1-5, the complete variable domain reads KAGVTQTPRYLIKTRGQQVTLSCSPISGHRSVSWYQQTPGQGLQFLFEYFSETQRNKGNFPGRFSGRQFSNSRSEMNVSTLELGDSALYLCASRSTVNQPQHFGDGTRLSIL.

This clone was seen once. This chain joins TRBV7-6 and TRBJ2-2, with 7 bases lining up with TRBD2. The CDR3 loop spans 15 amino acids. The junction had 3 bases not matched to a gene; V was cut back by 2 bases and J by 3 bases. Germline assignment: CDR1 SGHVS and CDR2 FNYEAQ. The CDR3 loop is CASSLLLADTGELFF. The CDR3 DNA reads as TGTGCCAGCAGCTTACTTCTAGCGGACACCGGGGAGCTGTTTTTT.

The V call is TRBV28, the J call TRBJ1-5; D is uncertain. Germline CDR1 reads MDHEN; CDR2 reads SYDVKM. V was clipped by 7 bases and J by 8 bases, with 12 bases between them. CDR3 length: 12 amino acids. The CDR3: CASNIRVEPQHF. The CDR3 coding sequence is TGTGCCAGCAACATAAGGGTAGAGCCCCAGCATTTT. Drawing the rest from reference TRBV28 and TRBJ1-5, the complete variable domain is DVKVTQSSRYLVKRTGEKVFLECVQDMDHENMFWYRQDPGLGLRLIYFSYDVKMKEKGDIPEGYSVSREKKERFSLILESASTNQTSMYLCASNIRVEPQHFGDGTRLSIL.

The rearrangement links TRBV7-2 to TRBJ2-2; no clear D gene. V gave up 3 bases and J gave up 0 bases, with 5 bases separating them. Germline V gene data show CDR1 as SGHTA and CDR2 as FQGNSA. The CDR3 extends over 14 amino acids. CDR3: CASSFGTNTGELFF. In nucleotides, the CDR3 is TGTGCCAGCAGCTTCGGTACGAACACCGGGGAGCTGTTTTTT.

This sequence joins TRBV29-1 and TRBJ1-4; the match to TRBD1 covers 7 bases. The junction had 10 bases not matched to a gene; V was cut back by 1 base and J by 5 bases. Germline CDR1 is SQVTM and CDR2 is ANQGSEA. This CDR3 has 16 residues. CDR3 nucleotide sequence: TGCAGCGTTGAAGGGGGGGTGGAGACAGGGAATGAAAAACTGTTTTTT. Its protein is CSVEGGVETGNEKLFF. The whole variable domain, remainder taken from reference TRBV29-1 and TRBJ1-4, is SAVISQKPSRDICQRGTSLTIQCQVDSQVTMMFWYRQQPGQSLTLIATANQGSEATYESGFVIDKFPISRPNLTFSTLTVSNMSPEDSSIYLCSVEGGVETGNEKLFFGSGTQLSVL.

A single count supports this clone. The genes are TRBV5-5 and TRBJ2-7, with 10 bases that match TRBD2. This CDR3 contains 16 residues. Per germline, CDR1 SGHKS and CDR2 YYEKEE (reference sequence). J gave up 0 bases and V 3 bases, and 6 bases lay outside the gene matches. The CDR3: CASSSSGGTSSYEQYF. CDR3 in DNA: TGTGCCAGCAGCTCTAGCGGGGGAACCTCCTCCTACGAGCAGTACTTC. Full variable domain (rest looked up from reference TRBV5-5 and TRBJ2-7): DAGVTQSPTHLIKTRGQQVTLRCSPISGHKSVSWYQQVLGQGPQFIFQYYEKEERGRGNFPDRFSARQFPNYSSELNVNALLLGDSALYLCASSSSGGTSSYEQYFGPGTRLTVT.

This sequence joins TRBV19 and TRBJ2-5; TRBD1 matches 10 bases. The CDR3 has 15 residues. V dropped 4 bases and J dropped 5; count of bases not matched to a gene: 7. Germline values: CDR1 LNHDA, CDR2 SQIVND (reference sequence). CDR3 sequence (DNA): TGTGCCAGTAGTACCAGGACAGGGGGTATGGAGACCCAGTACTTC. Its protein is CASSTRTGGMETQYF.